This T cell receptor beta chain comes out of a study of blood T cell repertoires in COVID-19. Across the study: PBMCs, B-cell-depleted T cells, or T cells provided the cDNA or gDNA that made up the material.

As handled by the study authors: Researchers report that nucleated cell counts were estimated from reference gene primer amplification. Only in-frame clones appear in the TCRdb table, and some are missing; sequencing was by immunoSEQ multiplex PCR. V, J and clone size reflect that table, while D and trimming were determined from the DNA. In the table there are 68,000 or so clones, roughly three quarters of which are singletons. From germline, CDR1 is MDHEN and CDR2 SYDVKM. The length of the CDR3 is 16 residues. The V end lost 3 bases, the J end lost 0 bases, and 12 bases lay between the germline ends.

The chain joins TRBV28 to TRBJ1-5; unclear D gene. The sequenced sample was peripheral blood. The source is a woman in her fifties or sixties with acute or convalescent COVID-19. The CDR3 bases are TGTGCCAGCAGTTTCTTGACTGAAGCTAGCAATCAGCCCCAGCATTTT. The encoded protein is CASSFLTEASNQPQHF.